Each of the 10 T cell receptor beta chains below was sequenced from the same sample in a study of T cell responses to AZD1222 COVID-19 vaccine. Data came from immunoSEQ multiplex PCR; TCRdb stores just in-frame clones and leaves some out. In the table there are fewer than 120,000 clones, 88% of which are singletons. This specimen was peripheral blood, taken on day 0 of AZD1222 vaccination. Receptors were obtained from an adult in good health.

CDR3 DNA: TGTGCCAGCAGTCACAGGAATTGGGACACTGAAGCTTTCTTT. This codes for CASSHRNWDTEAFF. V usage is TRBV2 and J usage is TRBJ1-1; possible D gene TRBD1, 5 bases. Germline CDR1 reads SNHLY; CDR2 reads FYNNEI. CDR3 size: 14 residues. Trimming took 5 bases from V and 3 from J, leaving 13 bases between them.

The rearrangement joins TRBV5-1 to TRBJ2-7, with 9 bases lining up with TRBD2. There are 16 residues in the CDR3. Germline lookup yields CDR1 SGHRS and CDR2 YFSETQ. With 0 bases clipped from V and 6 bases from J, the junction kept 10 bases outside the gene matches. CDR3 region: CASSLVSGRGGREQYF. CDR3 nucleotide sequence: TGCGCCAGCAGCTTGGTATCCGGGCGGGGGGGCCGCGAGCAGTACTTC.

V usage is TRBV7-9 and J usage is TRBJ2-1, with TRBD1 identical over 9 bases. Germline V gene lookup returns CDR1 SEHNR and CDR2 FQNEAQ (reference sequence). The CDR3 totals 16 residues. Trimming removed 2 bases from V and 6 bases from J; junction bases left unmatched: 8. CDR3 DNA sequence: TGTGCCAGCAGCTTATCCGGGACAGGGACGGGCAATGAGCAGTTCTTC. Translated: CASSLSGTGTGNEQFF. Looking up the rest from reference TRBV7-9 and TRBJ2-1 gives the full variable domain: DTGVSQNPRHKITKRGQNVTFRCDPISEHNRLYWYRQTLGQGPEFLTYFQNEAQLEKSRLLSDRFSAERPKGSFSTLEIQRTEQGDSAMYLCASSLSGTGTGNEQFFGPGTRLTVL.

The V and J genes are TRBV5-4 and TRBJ1-6; 7 bases are a match to TRBD1. J lost 1 base, V lost 3 bases, and 1 base had no gene match. CDR3 length: 15 residues. The germline CDR1 and CDR2 sequences are SGHNT and YYREEE (reference sequence). The CDR3 DNA sequence: TGTGCCAGCAGCTCCAGGGGGTCCTATAATTCACCCCTCCACTTT. It codes for CASSSRGSYNSPLHF.

This chain links TRBV5-1 with TRBJ1-1, with D maybe TRBD1 (6 bases). Per the germline V gene, CDR1 is SGHRS and CDR2 is YFSETQ. The CDR3 is 15 amino acids. Trimming removed 2 bases from V and 1 base from J, with 12 bases in between. In nucleotides, the CDR3 is TGCGCCAGCAGCTTTGCCGGGACACAGAACACTGAAGCTTTCTTT. Translated, it gives CASSFAGTQNTEAFF.

The chain links TRBV6-6 to TRBJ1-2; possibly TRBD1 for D (5 bases). The CDR3 contains 13 residues. The V and J ends lost 8 bases and 4 bases respectively, with 14 bases between them. The germline V gene encodes CDR1 MNHNY and CDR2 SVGAGI (reference sequence). CDR3 amino acids: CASGYLGGYGYTF. The CDR3 region has the DNA TGTGCCAGCGGGTACTTGGGGGGCTATGGCTACACCTTC.

This chain links TRBV3-1 (or the pseudogene TRBV3-2) with TRBJ1-1; the match to TRBD1 covers 10 bases. There are 16 residues in the CDR3. J was trimmed by 1 base and V by 2 bases; bases with no gene match: 4. The V gene's germline CDR1 is LGHDT and CDR2 YNNKEL (reference sequence). The CDR3 coding sequence is TGTGCCAGCAGCCAAAGGGACAGGGGACCGAACACTGAAGCTTTCTTT. Translation: CASSQRDRGPNTEAFF.

The rearrangement joins TRBV3-1 (or the pseudogene TRBV3-2) to TRBJ1-1, with D possibly being TRBD1 (5 bases). V was pared by 8 bases and J by 5 bases, with 15 bases between. This CDR3 has 13 residues. Germline CDR1 reads LGHDT; CDR2 reads YNNKEL (reference sequence). The CDR3, as DNA: TGTGCCAGCGAAGTTGGGGGGGGGACTGAAGCTTTCTTT. Its translation is CASEVGGGTEAFF.

The chain is built from TRBV27 and TRBJ1-5; 10 positions match TRBD1. The CDR3 has 15 amino acids. The V segment lost 6 bases and the J segment 4 bases; nucleotides outside the gene matches: 6. CDR1 MNHEY and CDR2 SMNVEV come from the germline V gene (reference sequence). The CDR3 here is CASRSTGGPNQPQHF. CDR3 in DNA: TGTGCCAGCAGGTCGACAGGGGGCCCAAATCAGCCCCAGCATTTT.

The chain employs TRBV10-3 and TRBJ1-1; the D is unclear. The germline CDR1 and CDR2 sequences are ENHRY and SYGVKD. CDR3 length equals 14 residues. The V end lost 8 bases, the J end lost 6 bases, and 19 bases lay between the germline ends. CDR3 in amino acids: CAIGRAVGYSEAFF. Here the CDR3 DNA reads TGTGCCATCGGTCGGGCCGTGGGGTATTCTGAAGCTTTCTTT.